A single sample gave rise to the 18 T cell receptor beta chains below, sequenced in a study of blood T cell repertoires in COVID-19. Measured with immunoSEQ multiplex PCR; TCRdb has only the in-frame clones, and not every one. This sample carries roughly 11,000 clones, approximately 82% of them seen once, and the ten largest clones take roughly 22%. The material sequenced was peripheral blood. The receptors derive from a human donor in a cohort sampled during active COVID-19.

The V call is TRBV28, the J call TRBJ1-1; no clear D gene. Trimming stripped 1 base from V and 1 base from J, with 4 bases between. CDR1 and CDR2 (germline): MDHEN, SYDVKM. The CDR3 runs to 13 residues. CDR3 sequence (DNA): TGTGCCAGCAGTTTATCAGGGAACACTGAAGCTTTCTTT. It is translated as CASSLSGNTEAFF.

This clone has a single count. The genes are TRBV4-3 and TRBJ2-7, with 7 bases identical to TRBD1. The CDR3 is made up of 13 amino acids. Losses at the gene ends were 4 bases for V and 4 bases for J; bases not matched to a gene: 4. CDR1 LGHNA and CDR2 YSLEER come from the germline V gene. The CDR3 DNA reads as TGCGCCAGCAGCCGGGACAGACGATACGAGCAGTACTTC. Translated: CASSRDRRYEQYF.

The chain employs TRBV7-9 and TRBJ1-4, with TRBD1 as a possible D gene (6 bases). Trimming removed 4 bases at V and 6 bases at J, with 12 bases between. Germline-derived CDR1 and CDR2 are SEHNR and FQNEAQ (reference sequence). The CDR3 sequence is 14 residues long. CDR3 in amino acids: CASSWDMGDEKLFF. The CDR3 DNA follows: TGTGCCAGCAGCTGGGACATGGGAGATGAAAAACTGTTTTTT.

This chain connects TRBV28 to TRBJ2-1; perhaps TRBD2 as D (7 bases). The V and J ends lost 6 bases and 0 bases respectively, with 18 bases between them. CDR1 is MDHEN and CDR2 is SYDVKM in the germline V gene. This CDR3 contains 17 residues. CDR3 sequence (DNA): TGTGCCAGCAGCCTCTCGGGGGGCGGGAGCTCCTACAATGAGCAGTTCTTC. Translated: CASSLSGGGSSYNEQFF.

The rearrangement joins TRBV7-8 to TRBJ1-6; 10 bases agree with TRBD1. This CDR3 is built from 16 residues. The V gene end was trimmed by 4 bases and the J gene end by 7 bases; junction bases not matched to a gene: 7. Germline values: CDR1 SGHVS, CDR2 FQNEAQ. The CDR3 loop is CASSSGTGVKNSPLHF. The CDR3 bases are TGTGCCAGCAGCTCAGGGACAGGGGTCAAGAATTCACCCCTCCACTTT. The whole variable domain, remainder taken from reference TRBV7-8 and TRBJ1-6, is GAGVSQSPRYKVAKRGQDVALRCDPISGHVSLFWYQQALGQGPEFLTYFQNEAQLDKSGLPSDRFFAERPEGSVSTLKIQRTQQEDSAVYLCASSSGTGVKNSPLHFGNGTRLTVT.

As regards this clone: Other DNA sequences from this sample encode an identical CDR3 as well. V is TRBV12-3 or TRBV12-4 and J is TRBJ1-4, with 10 bases that match TRBD1. V dropped 6 bases and J dropped 7; count of bases not matched to a gene: 2. This CDR3 has 13 amino acids. Written as DNA, the CDR3 is TGTGCCAGCAGCGGACAGGGGGGTGAAAAACTGTTTTTT. Its protein product is CASSGQGGEKLFF.

The CDR3 DNA reads as TGTGCCAGCAGCGCCTCACTAGCCCGGGTGAACACTGAAGCTTTCTTT. It translates to CASSASLARVNTEAFF. The chain combines TRBV5-6 with TRBJ1-1; D is unclear. The CDR3 loop spans 16 amino acids. Germline V gene data show CDR1 as SGHDT and CDR2 as YYEEEE. V was trimmed by 4 bases and J by 0 bases, leaving 16 bases between them.

The chain employs TRBV10-2 and TRBJ2-7, with 7 bases lining up with TRBD2. Germline V gives CDR1 WSHSY, CDR2 SAAADI. The trim removed 8 bases at V and 2 bases at J, leaving 6 bases unmatched. The CDR3 loop spans 13 amino acids. Here the CDR3 reads CASGGGSAYEQYF. Written as DNA, the CDR3 is TGCGCCAGCGGGGGGGGGTCGGCCTACGAGCAGTACTTC.

The chain recombines TRBV2 with TRBJ1-2; 11 bases are shared with TRBD1. Germline CDR1 SNHLY, CDR2 FYNNEI. This CDR3 has 15 amino acids. Trimming took 4 bases from V and 7 from J; bases not matched to a gene: 8. The CDR3 nucleotides read TGTGCCAGCAGTGGTCGGGACAGGGGGTTTAGTGGCTACACCTTC. This sequence encodes CASSGRDRGFSGYTF.

The chain joins TRBV2 to TRBJ2-7, with D tentatively TRBD1 (5 bases). The germline V and J ends were trimmed by 6 bases and 5 bases, with 14 bases remaining between them. Germline CDR1 is SNHLY and CDR2 is FYNNEI. This CDR3 has 13 residues. CDR3: CASRVPGNNEQYF. For the CDR3, the DNA is TGTGCCAGCAGGGTTCCAGGGAACAACGAGCAGTACTTC. The complete variable domain, with remaining parts taken from reference TRBV2 and TRBJ2-7, reads EPEVTQTPSHQVTQMGQEVILRCVPISNHLYFYWYRQILGQKVEFLVSFYNNEISEKSEIFDDQFSVERPDGSNFTLKIRSTKLEDSAMYFCASRVPGNNEQYFGPGTRLTVT.

The chain joins TRBV10-2 to TRBJ2-7; the D gene is possibly TRBD1 (5 bases). Between the trimmed V and J ends, which lost 8 bases and 3 bases, there was a span of 11 bases. The CDR3 totals 12 residues. CDR1 WSHSY and CDR2 SAAADI come from the germline V gene. The DNA for the CDR3 is TGCGCCAGCGGCAGGGAATACTACGAGCAGTACTTC. Translated: CASGREYYEQYF.

This clone showed up just once. The rearrangement links TRBV7-2 to TRBJ1-2; tentative D call: TRBD1 (5 bases). Germline V gives CDR1 SGHTA, CDR2 FQGNSA. The CDR3 loop spans 14 amino acids. V was shortened by 4 bases and J by 5 bases, with 14 bases between the two germline ends. CDR3 loop: CASSSSRGTYGYTF. In DNA form, the CDR3 reads TGTGCCAGCAGCTCCTCTCGGGGGACTTATGGCTACACCTTC.

As DNA, the CDR3 is TGCGCCAGCAGCTTGTCCCAAAACACCGGGGAGCTGTTTTTT. This codes for CASSLSQNTGELFF. V gene TRBV5-1 combines with J gene TRBJ2-2; D remains unclear. Per the germline V gene, CDR1 is SGHRS and CDR2 is YFSETQ. V lost 1 base and J lost 2, with 6 bases in between. The CDR3 length is 14 residues.

This chain joins TRBV28 and TRBJ1-1; tentative D call: TRBD1 (5 bases). Germline V lookup: CDR1 MDHEN, CDR2 SYDVKM. CDR3 length equals 14 residues. The V gene lost 6 bases and the J gene lost 2 bases, with 13 bases spanning the gap. CDR3 sequence reads: CASRTGHLNTEAFF. The CDR3 nucleotides are TGTGCCAGCAGGACCGGACACCTAAACACTGAAGCTTTCTTT.

A single count supports this clone. V and J are TRBV7-9 and TRBJ1-2; 7 bases match TRBD1. Germline-derived CDR1 and CDR2 are SEHNR and FQNEAQ (reference sequence). The V and J ends lost 4 bases and 7 bases, in that order; junction bases with no gene match: 3. This CDR3 has 12 residues. Here the CDR3 reads CASSSTGFGYTF. The CDR3 nucleotides are TGTGCCAGCAGCTCGACAGGGTTTGGCTACACCTTC.

This clone occurred a few times. This chain uses TRBV11-2 with TRBJ1-1; no reliable D call. Trimming shortened V by 0 bases and J by 7 bases, and 6 bases separated the two germline ends. Germline V gene data show CDR1 as SGHAT and CDR2 as FQNNGV. This CDR3 has 12 amino acids. The CDR3 bases are TGTGCCAGCAGCTTAGATCCGGGTGAAGCTTTCTTT. It encodes CASSLDPGEAFF.

The chain has TRBV28 and TRBJ2-4; TRBD1 aligns across 10 bases. The CDR3 covers 16 residues. CDR1 is MDHEN and CDR2 is SYDVKM in the germline V gene. V shed 4 bases and J 2 bases; nucleotides not matched to a gene: 5. CDR3 nucleotide sequence: TGTGCCAGCAGTTCCCGGACAGGGGGGACCAAAAACATTCAGTACTTC. Protein product: CASSSRTGGTKNIQYF. The full variable domain, its missing parts supplied by reference TRBV28 and TRBJ2-4, is DVKVTQSSRYLVKRTGEKVFLECVQDMDHENMFWYRQDPGLGLRLIYFSYDVKMKEKGDIPEGYSVSREKKERFSLILESASTNQTSMYLCASSSRTGGTKNIQYFGAGTRLSVL.

This clone was seen just once. The chain links TRBV30 to TRBJ2-1; D unresolved. V shed 0 bases and J shed 4 bases, with 13 bases lying between them. CDR1 is GTSNPN, CDR2 SVGIG, per germline (reference sequence). This CDR3 has 15 residues. In DNA, the CDR3 is TGTGCCTGGAGTGTTGGAAACTACCCTTACAATGAGCAGTTCTTC. Its protein is CAWSVGNYPYNEQFF.